The rows below give T cell receptor beta chains drawn from one sample of a study of blood T cell repertoires in COVID-19. The table came from immunoSEQ multiplex PCR; TCRdb's copy has only in-frame clones and leaves some out. The table shows about 200,000 clones, with around 82% occurring only once. Sequenced material: PBMCs or T cells enriched from blood (not recorded which). These receptors were collected from a woman aged 55-69 years with acute COVID-19. The CDR3 runs from the conserved cysteine through the conserved F or W. The D gene is left open where the match is weak. Size values are once, few and many counts, or a class for expanded clones, and some rows have none.

TRBV11-2,TRBJ2-3,TRBD1,-,CASSSTPGQGPDTQYF,TGTGCCAGCAGCTCGACTCCGGGACAGGGTCCAGATACGCAGTATTTT
TRBV11-2,TRBJ2-5,TRBD2,-,CASSHAGRTSGGQETQYF,TGTGCCAGCAGCCACGCCGGGAGGACTAGCGGGGGTCAAGAGACCCAGTACTTC
TRBV6-5,TRBJ1-1,-,-,CASILRPGETEAFF,TGTGCCAGCATCCTTAGGCCCGGGGAAACTGAAGCTTTCTTT
TRBV4-3,TRBJ1-3,-,-,CASSQVRAGDLNTIYF,TGCGCCAGCAGCCAAGTTCGGGCGGGGGATCTTAACACCATATATTTT
TRBV24-1,TRBJ2-3,TRBD1,-,CAVGTDVTDTQYF,TGTGCCGTCGGGACAGACGTTACAGATACGCAGTATTTT
TRBV6-5,TRBJ1-2,-,-,CASSYTRDGYTF,TGTGCCAGCAGTTACACGCGCGATGGCTACACCTTC
TRBV9,TRBJ1-2,-,-,CASSVSSGTYGYTF,TGTGCCAGCAGCGTCTCCTCCGGGACATATGGCTACACCTTC
TRBV6-5,TRBJ1-2,TRBD1,-,CASSSGGGGYGYTF,TGTGCCAGCAGTTCAGGGGGCGGCGGCTATGGCTACACCTTC
TRBV19,TRBJ2-7,TRBD1,-,CASSIKRQGAISYEQYF,TGTGCCAGTAGTATCAAGAGACAGGGGGCGATTTCCTACGAGCAGTACTTC
TRBV5-1,TRBJ2-6,-,-,CASSETPPGGPGANVLTF,TGCGCCAGCAGCGAAACGCCCCCCGGGGGGCCCGGGGCCAACGTCCTGACTTTC
TRBV7-2,TRBJ2-7,TRBD2,many,CASSAGLAGGFEEQYF,TGTGCCAGCAGCGCGGGACTAGCGGGAGGGTTTGAGGAGCAGTACTTC
TRBV5-6,TRBJ2-6,-,-,CASSSLVVGANVLTF,TGTGCCAGCAGCTCTCTGGTAGTTGGGGCCAACGTCCTGACTTTC
TRBV5-8,TRBJ1-5,-,-,CASSLYGGGPSNQPQHF,TGTGCCAGCAGCTTGTATGGGGGCGGCCCTAGCAATCAGCCCCAGCATTTT
TRBV5-1,TRBJ1-6,-,-,CASSPSSGSHNSPLHF,TGCGCCAGCAGCCCCTCTTCAGGGTCCCATAATTCACCCCTCCACTTT
TRBV7-2,TRBJ1-2,TRBD1,-,CASSPGGAGDYGYTF,TGTGCCAGCAGCCCAGGGGGCGCGGGTGACTATGGCTACACCTTC